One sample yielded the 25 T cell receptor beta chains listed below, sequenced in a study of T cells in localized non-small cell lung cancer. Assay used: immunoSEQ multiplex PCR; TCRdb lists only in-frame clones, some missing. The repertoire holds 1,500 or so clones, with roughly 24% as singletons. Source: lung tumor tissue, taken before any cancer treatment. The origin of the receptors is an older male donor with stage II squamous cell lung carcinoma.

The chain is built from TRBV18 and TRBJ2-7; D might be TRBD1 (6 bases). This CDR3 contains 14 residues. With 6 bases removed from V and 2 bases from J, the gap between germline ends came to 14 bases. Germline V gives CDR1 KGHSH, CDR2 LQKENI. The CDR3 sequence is CASSQSEGAYEQYF. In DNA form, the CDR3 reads TGTGCCAGCTCTCAAAGCGAGGGGGCCTACGAGCAGTACTTC.

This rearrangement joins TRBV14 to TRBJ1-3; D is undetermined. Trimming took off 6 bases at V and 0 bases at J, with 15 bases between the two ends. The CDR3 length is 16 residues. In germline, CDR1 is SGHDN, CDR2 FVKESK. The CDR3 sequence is CASSRNLFSSGNTIYF. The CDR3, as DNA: TGTGCCAGCAGTCGAAACCTTTTTAGCTCTGGAAACACCATATATTTT.

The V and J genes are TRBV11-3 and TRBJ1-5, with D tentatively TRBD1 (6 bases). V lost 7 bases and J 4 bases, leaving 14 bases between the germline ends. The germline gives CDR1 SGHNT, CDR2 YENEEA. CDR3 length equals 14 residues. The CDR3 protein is CASTLGQNNQPQHF. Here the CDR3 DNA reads TGTGCCAGCACCTTGGGACAAAATAATCAGCCCCAGCATTTT.

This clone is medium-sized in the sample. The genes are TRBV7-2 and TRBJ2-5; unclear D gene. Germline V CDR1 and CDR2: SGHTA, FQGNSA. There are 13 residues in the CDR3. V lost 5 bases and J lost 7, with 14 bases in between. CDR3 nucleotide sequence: TGTGCCAGCAGCGCGACATTGGATGGGACCCAGTACTTC. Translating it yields CASSATLDGTQYF.

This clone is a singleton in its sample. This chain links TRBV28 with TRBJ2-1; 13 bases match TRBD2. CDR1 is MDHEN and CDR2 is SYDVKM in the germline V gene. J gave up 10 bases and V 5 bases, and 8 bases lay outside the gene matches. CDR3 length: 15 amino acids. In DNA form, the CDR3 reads TGTGCCAGCAGTCCCCCGGGACTAGCGGGATGGGAGCAGTTCTTC. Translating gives CASSPPGLAGWEQFF.

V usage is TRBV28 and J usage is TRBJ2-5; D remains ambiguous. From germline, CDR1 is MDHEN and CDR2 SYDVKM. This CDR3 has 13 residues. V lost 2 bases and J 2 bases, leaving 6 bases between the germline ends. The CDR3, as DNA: TGTGCCAGCAGTTTAGGGTGGCAAGAGACCCAGTACTTC. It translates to CASSLGWQETQYF.

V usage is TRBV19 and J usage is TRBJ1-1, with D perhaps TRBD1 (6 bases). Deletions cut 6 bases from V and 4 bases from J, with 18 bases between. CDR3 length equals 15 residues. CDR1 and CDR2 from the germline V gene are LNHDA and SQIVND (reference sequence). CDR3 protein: CASRELLGGATEAFF. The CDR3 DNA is TGTGCCAGTAGAGAGCTCCTAGGGGGAGCCACTGAAGCTTTCTTT. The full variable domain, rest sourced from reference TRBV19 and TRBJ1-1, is DGGITQSPKYLFRKEGQNVTLSCEQNLNHDAMYWYRQDPGQGLRLIYYSQIVNDFQKGDIAEGYSVSREKKESFPLTVTSAQKNPTAFYLCASRELLGGATEAFFGQGTRLTVV.

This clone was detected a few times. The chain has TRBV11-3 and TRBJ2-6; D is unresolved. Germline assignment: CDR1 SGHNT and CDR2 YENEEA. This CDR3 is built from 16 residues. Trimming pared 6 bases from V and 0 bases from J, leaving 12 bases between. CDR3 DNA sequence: TGTGCCAGCAGTTTCAGCGTTAGCTCTGGGGCCAACGTCCTGACTTTC. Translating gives CASSFSVSSGANVLTF.

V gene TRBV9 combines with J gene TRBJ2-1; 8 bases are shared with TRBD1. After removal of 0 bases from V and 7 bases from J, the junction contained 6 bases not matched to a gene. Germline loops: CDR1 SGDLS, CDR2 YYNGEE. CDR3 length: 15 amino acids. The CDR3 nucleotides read TGTGCCAGCAGCGTAGCTACGGACAGGGCGAATGAGCAGTTCTTC. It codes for CASSVATDRANEQFF.

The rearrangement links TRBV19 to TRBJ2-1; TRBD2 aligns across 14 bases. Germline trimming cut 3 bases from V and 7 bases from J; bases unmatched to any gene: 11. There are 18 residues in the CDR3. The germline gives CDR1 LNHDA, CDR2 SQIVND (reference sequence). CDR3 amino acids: CASSMTGTSGSYVNEQFF. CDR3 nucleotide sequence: TGTGCCAGTAGTATGACCGGGACTAGCGGGAGTTATGTAAATGAGCAGTTCTTC.

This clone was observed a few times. The DNA of the CDR3 is TGTGCCAGCAAAGGGGCGAGCCCTGAAGCTTTCTTT. Its protein product is CASKGASPEAFF. The chain couples TRBV9 to TRBJ1-1, with D maybe TRBD1 (5 bases). Germline V gene sequence: CDR1 SGDLS, CDR2 YYNGEE. The CDR3 has 12 residues. V shed 6 bases and J shed 6 bases, with 12 bases lying between them.

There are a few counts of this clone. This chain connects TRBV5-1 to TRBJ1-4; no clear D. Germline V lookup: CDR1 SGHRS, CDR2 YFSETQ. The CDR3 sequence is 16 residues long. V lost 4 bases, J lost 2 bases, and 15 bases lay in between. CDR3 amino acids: CASSPHGESTNEKLFF. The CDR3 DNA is TGCGCCAGCAGCCCTCATGGGGAGTCGACTAATGAAAAACTGTTTTTT. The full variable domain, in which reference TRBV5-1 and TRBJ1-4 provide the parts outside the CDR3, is KAGVTQTPRYLIKTRGQQVTLSCSPISGHRSVSWYQQTPGQGLQFLFEYFSETQRNKGNFPGRFSGRQFSNSRSEMNVSTLELGDSALYLCASSPHGESTNEKLFFGSGTQLSVL.

In nucleotides, the CDR3 is TGTGCCAGCAGTAAAAGGGGGGCCAGCGGGAGAACGAATGAGCAGTTCTTC. It specifies CASSKRGASGRTNEQFF. The V call is TRBV6-8, the J call TRBJ2-1, with 8 bases fitting TRBD2. After removal of 5 bases from V and 7 bases from J, the junction contained 16 bases not matched to a gene. Per the germline V gene, CDR1 is MNHGY and CDR2 is SAAAGT. The CDR3 sequence is 17 residues long.

The CDR3 DNA reads TGTGCCAGCAGCTTTCAAGGCGGGCGCGTGAACACTGAAGCTTTCTTT. This sequence encodes CASSFQGGRVNTEAFF. V gene TRBV7-6 combines with J gene TRBJ1-1, with unresolved D. The CDR3 runs to 16 residues. V shed 3 bases and J shed 0 bases, with 14 bases lying between them. Germline values: CDR1 SGHVS, CDR2 FNYEAQ.

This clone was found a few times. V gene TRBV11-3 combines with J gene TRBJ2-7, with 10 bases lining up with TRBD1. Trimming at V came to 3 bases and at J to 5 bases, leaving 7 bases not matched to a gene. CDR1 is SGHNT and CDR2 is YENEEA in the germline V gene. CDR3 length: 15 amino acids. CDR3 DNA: TGTGCCAGCAGCTTGGGGGACAGGGGAATCCACGAGCAGTACTTC. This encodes CASSLGDRGIHEQYF. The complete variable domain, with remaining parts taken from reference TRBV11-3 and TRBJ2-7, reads EAGVVQSPRYKIIEKKQPVAFWCNPISGHNTLYWYLQNLGQGPELLIRYENEEAVDDSQLPKDRFSAERLKGVDSTLKIQPAELGDSAVYLCASSLGDRGIHEQYFGPGTRLTVT.

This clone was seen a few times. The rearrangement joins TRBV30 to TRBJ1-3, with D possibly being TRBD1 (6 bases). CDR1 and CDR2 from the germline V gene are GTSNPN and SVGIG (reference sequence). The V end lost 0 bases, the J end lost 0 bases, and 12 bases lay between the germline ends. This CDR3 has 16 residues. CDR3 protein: CAWSVLGHSSGNTIYF. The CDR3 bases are TGTGCCTGGAGTGTACTGGGACACAGCTCTGGAAACACCATATATTTT. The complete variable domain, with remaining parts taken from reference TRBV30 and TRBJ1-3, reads SQTIHQWPATLVQPVGSPLSLECTVEGTSNPNLYWYRQAAGRGLQLLFYSVGIGQISSEVPQNLSASRPQDRQFILSSKKLLLSDSGFYLCAWSVLGHSSGNTIYFGEGSWLTVV.

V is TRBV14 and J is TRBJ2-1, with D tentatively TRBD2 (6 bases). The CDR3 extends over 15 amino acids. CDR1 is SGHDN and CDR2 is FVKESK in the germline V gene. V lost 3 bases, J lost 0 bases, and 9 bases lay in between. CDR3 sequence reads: CASSQLAPSYNEQFF. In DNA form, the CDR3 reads TGTGCCAGCAGCCAGCTAGCGCCCTCCTACAATGAGCAGTTCTTC.

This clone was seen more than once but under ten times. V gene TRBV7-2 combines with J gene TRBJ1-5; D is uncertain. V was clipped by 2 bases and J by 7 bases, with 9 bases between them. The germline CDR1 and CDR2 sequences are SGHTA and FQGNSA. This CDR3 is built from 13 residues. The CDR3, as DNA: TGTGCCAGCAGCTTACGGAAAGGCCAGCCCCAGCATTTT. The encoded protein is CASSLRKGQPQHF. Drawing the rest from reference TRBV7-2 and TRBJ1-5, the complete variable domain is GAGVSQSPSNKVTEKGKDVELRCDPISGHTALYWYRQSLGQGLEFLIYFQGNSAPDKSGLPSDRFSAERTGGSVSTLTIQRTQQEDSAVYLCASSLRKGQPQHFGDGTRLSIL.

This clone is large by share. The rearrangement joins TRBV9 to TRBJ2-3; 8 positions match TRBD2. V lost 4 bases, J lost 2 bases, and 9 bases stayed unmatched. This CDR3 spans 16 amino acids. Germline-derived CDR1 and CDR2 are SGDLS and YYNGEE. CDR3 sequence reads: CASSPNPGLVTDTQYF. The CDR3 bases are TGTGCCAGCAGCCCCAACCCGGGACTAGTCACAGATACGCAGTATTTT.

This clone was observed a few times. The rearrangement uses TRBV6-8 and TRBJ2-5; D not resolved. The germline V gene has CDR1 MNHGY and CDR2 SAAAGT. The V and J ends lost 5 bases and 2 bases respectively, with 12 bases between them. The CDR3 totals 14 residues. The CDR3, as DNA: TGTGCCAGCAGTGACTTTGGACCGCAAGAGACCCAGTACTTC. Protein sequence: CASSDFGPQETQYF.

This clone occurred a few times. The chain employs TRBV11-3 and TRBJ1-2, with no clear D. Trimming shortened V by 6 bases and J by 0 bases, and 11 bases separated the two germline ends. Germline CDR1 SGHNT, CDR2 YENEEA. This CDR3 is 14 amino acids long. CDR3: CASSQDGTNYGYTF. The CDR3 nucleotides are TGTGCCAGCAGTCAAGACGGGACTAACTATGGCTACACCTTC. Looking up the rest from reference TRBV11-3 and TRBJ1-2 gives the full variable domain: EAGVVQSPRYKIIEKKQPVAFWCNPISGHNTLYWYLQNLGQGPELLIRYENEEAVDDSQLPKDRFSAERLKGVDSTLKIQPAELGDSAVYLCASSQDGTNYGYTFGSGTRLTVV.

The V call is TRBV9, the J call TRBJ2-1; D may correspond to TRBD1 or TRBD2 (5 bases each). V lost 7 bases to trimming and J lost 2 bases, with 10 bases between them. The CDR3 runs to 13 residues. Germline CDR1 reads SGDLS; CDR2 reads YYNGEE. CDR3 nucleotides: TGTGCCAGCGGGGGAAGGGCCTACAATGAGCAGTTCTTC. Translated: CASGGRAYNEQFF.

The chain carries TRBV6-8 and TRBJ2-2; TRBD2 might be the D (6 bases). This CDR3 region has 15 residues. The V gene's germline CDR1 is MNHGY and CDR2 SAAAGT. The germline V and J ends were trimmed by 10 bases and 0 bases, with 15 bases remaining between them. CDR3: CAIRISGSNTGELFF. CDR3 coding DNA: TGTGCCATCCGAATTAGCGGTTCGAACACCGGGGAGCTGTTTTTT.

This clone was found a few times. The CDR3 coding sequence is TGTGCCATCAGTGAGTCAGGACAGCCCCAGCATTTT. This sequence encodes CAISESGQPQHF. This rearrangement joins TRBV10-3 to TRBJ1-5; D remains unclear. This CDR3 region has 12 residues. Germline values: CDR1 ENHRY, CDR2 SYGVKD. V lost 0 bases to trimming and J lost 7 bases, with 4 bases between them.

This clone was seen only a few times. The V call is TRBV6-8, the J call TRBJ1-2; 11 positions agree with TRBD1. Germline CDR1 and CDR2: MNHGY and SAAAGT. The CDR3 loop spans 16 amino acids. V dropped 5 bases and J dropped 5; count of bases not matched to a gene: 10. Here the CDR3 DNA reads TGTGCCAGCAGTGACGCCGCAGGGACAGGGGGTTATGGCTACACCTTC. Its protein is CASSDAAGTGGYGYTF.